A single sample is the source of the 10 T cell receptor beta chains below, sequenced in a study of blood T cells in healthy people across ages. A sample-barcoded 5' primer and a J-beta primer mix were used in a second PCR of roughly 7 to 11 cycles. TCRdb used MiXCR to reprocess the 5' RACE reads, holding one entry per CDR3 protein. The sample shows over 1.5 million distinct CDR3 sequences, 40% to 55% of them seen only once. Sequencing was carried out using blood. The receptor set was obtained from a woman in her forties in good health.

The chain links TRBV5-6 to TRBJ2-3; the D gene could be TRBD1 or TRBD2 (7 bases each). Germline CDR1 and CDR2: SGHDT and YYEEEE. The CDR3 contains 15 residues. V dropped 3 bases and J dropped 5 bases, with 16 bases sitting between them. CDR3 sequence reads: CASSYSDREGDTQYF. CDR3 bases: TGTGCCAGCAGCTATAGTGACAGGGAGGGAGATACGCAGTATTTT.

The chain combines TRBV7-2 with TRBJ2-3, with D perhaps matching TRBD1 (7 bases). The CDR3 consists of 16 residues. Trimming shortened V by 5 bases and J by 8 bases, and 23 bases separated the two germline ends. The germline gives CDR1 SGHTA, CDR2 FQGNSA. CDR3 residues: CASSRGTGDFSGTQYF. As DNA, the CDR3 is TGTGCCAGCAGCCGCGGAACAGGGGACTTTTCTGGTACGCAGTATTTT.

In the case of this clonotype: The junction differs from germline at one of its ends, possibly a read error. J is TRBJ1-5 and V is TRBV6-1; TRBD1 agrees at 9 bases. This CDR3 is 15 amino acids long. From germline, CDR1 is MNHNS and CDR2 SASEGT. CDR3 sequence: CASSTGGGGKQPQHF. CDR3 DNA: TGTGCCAGCAGTACAGGGGGCGGCGGCAAGCAGCCCCAGCATTTT.

The chain is built from TRBV5-6 and TRBJ2-3, with 11 bases matching TRBD2. In germline, CDR1 is SGHDT, CDR2 YYEEEE. This CDR3 spans 16 amino acids. Trimming removed 2 bases from V and 3 bases from J; junction bases left unmatched: 5. The DNA of the CDR3 is TGTGCCAGCAGCTTCCCGACTAGCGGGGATACAGATACGCAGTATTTT. This gives the protein CASSFPTSGDTDTQYF.

This chain connects TRBV27 to TRBJ1-5; 8 bases match TRBD1. In germline, CDR1 is MNHEY, CDR2 SMNVEV (reference sequence). V trimming: 8 bases; J trimming: 5 bases; junction bases outside the gene matches: 8. This CDR3 contains 14 residues. DNA for the CDR3: TGTGCCAGCGGCAGACAGGGGTATGATCAGCCCCAGCATTTT. Its protein product is CASGRQGYDQPQHF.

The rearrangement joins TRBV12-3 or TRBV12-4 to TRBJ2-3, with D possibly TRBD2 on 7 matching bases. The CDR3 is 16 residues long. V lost 5 bases, J lost 1 base, and 16 bases lay in between. CDR3 bases: TGTGCCAGCAGTCCCTCTAGGGGGGGTGGCACAGATACGCAGTATTTT. Residues: CASSPSRGGGTDTQYF.

The rearrangement joins TRBV4-1 to TRBJ2-5; D assignment may be TRBD1 or TRBD2 (5 bases each). The CDR3 loop spans 16 amino acids. The germline gives CDR1 MGHRA, CDR2 YSYEKL. With 2 bases removed from V and 1 base from J, the gap between germline ends came to 14 bases. This CDR3 reads CASSQRPVGPQETQYF. The DNA for the CDR3 is TGCGCCAGCAGCCAAAGGCCGGTGGGACCCCAAGAGACCCAGTACTTC.

This chain uses TRBV3-1 with TRBJ2-5, with 10 bases matching TRBD2. The CDR3 contains 17 residues. CDR1 is LGHDT and CDR2 is YNNKEL in the germline V gene (reference sequence). With V trimmed by 4 bases and J by 11 bases, 19 bases remained unmatched. The CDR3 coding sequence is TGTGCCAGCAGCCCTTTAAGCGGGGGGGCCGTCCACAATGAGCAGTACTTC. Amino acid sequence: CASSPLSGGAVHNEQYF.

Comments on this clonotype: A much bigger clone sits one base away, suggesting this may be a read error. V is TRBV29-1 and J is TRBJ2-1; D is uncertain. The CDR3 loop spans 11 amino acids. CDR1 and CDR2 (germline): SQVTM, ANQGSEA. V lost 6 bases, J lost 7 bases, and 10 bases lay in between. The CDR3 DNA reads as TGCAGCGTCCGCTTCATGAATGAGCAGTTCTTC. Protein sequence: CSVRFMNEQFF.

This chain joins TRBV6-2 or TRBV6-3 and TRBJ2-1; TRBD2 matches 7 bases. The ends lost 6 bases at V and 5 bases at J; junction bases unmatched: 10. Germline-derived CDR1 and CDR2 are MNHEY and SVGEGT. The CDR3 spans 15 residues. Here the CDR3 DNA reads TGTGCCAGCAGAACAACCCCCGGACTAGACAATGAGCAGTTCTTC. Amino acid sequence: CASRTTPGLDNEQFF.